The rows below give T cell receptor beta chains drawn from one sample of a study of shared clonotypes between healthy human individuals. Sequencing used immunoSEQ multiplex PCR; TCRdb keeps in-frame clones, though not all of them. Of fewer than 800,000 clones detected, about 91% appear once; the ten largest clones hold nearly 25%. The sequencing sample was made of naive CD8+ T cells sorted from blood. These receptors all stem from a man aged 30 to 45 in good health. CDR3s include the opening cysteine and the closing phenylalanine or tryptophan. The D gene is left open where the match is weak.

TRBV27	TRBJ2-3	TRBD2	TGTGCCAGCCGGGGACTAATCACAGATACGCAGTATTTT	CASRGLITDTQYF
TRBV10-3	TRBJ2-7	.	TGTGCCATCAGTGAGGGCAGCTCCTACGAGCAGTACTTC	CAISEGSSYEQYF
TRBV6-1	TRBJ1-5	TRBD1	TGTGCCAGCAGTGAAGCGGTGGGACAGGGGACTTATCAGCCCCAGCATTTT	CASSEAVGQGTYQPQHF
TRBV7-9	TRBJ1-4	.	TGTGCCAGCAGCCTCCGGGACATCCCTGAAAAACTGTTTTTT	CASSLRDIPEKLFF
TRBV6-1	TRBJ2-5	TRBD2	TGTGCCAGCACTTGGGGACTAGCGGAAGAGACCCAGTACTTC	CASTWGLAEETQYF
TRBV6-6	TRBJ2-7	TRBD1	TGTGCCAGCAGCCGAAGGGGGCTGTGGGAGCAGTACTTC	CASSRRGLWEQYF
TRBV28	TRBJ2-3	TRBD1	TGTGCCAGCAGTTTAATTGGGACAGGAGCCAATACGCAGTATTTT	CASSLIGTGANTQYF
TRBV7-8	TRBJ2-1	.	TGTGCCAGCAGCTTAGGTCAGAGACAACAAGCGGCTGAGCAGTTCTTC	CASSLGQRQQAAEQFF
TRBV5-8	TRBJ2-7	TRBD1	TGTGCCAGCAGCGGACAGGTAGTCTACGAGCAGTACTTC	CASSGQVVYEQYF
TRBV4-1	TRBJ1-5	.	TGCGCCAGCAGCCCCGACAGCAGCAATCAGCCCCAGCATTTT	CASSPDSSNQPQHF
TRBV29-1	TRBJ2-1	TRBD1	TGCAGCGTAGAGGACAGGCTGGGTTGGGAATACAATGAGCAGTTCTTC	CSVEDRLGWEYNEQFF
TRBV13	TRBJ2-5	TRBD2	TGTGCCAGCAGCTCGGGACTAGCGGGAGTTCTATCAGAGACCCAGTACTTC	CASSSGLAGVLSETQYF
TRBV6-5	TRBJ2-5	.	TGTGCCAGCAGTTACGGCGGACAAGAGACCCAGTACTTC	CASSYGGQETQYF